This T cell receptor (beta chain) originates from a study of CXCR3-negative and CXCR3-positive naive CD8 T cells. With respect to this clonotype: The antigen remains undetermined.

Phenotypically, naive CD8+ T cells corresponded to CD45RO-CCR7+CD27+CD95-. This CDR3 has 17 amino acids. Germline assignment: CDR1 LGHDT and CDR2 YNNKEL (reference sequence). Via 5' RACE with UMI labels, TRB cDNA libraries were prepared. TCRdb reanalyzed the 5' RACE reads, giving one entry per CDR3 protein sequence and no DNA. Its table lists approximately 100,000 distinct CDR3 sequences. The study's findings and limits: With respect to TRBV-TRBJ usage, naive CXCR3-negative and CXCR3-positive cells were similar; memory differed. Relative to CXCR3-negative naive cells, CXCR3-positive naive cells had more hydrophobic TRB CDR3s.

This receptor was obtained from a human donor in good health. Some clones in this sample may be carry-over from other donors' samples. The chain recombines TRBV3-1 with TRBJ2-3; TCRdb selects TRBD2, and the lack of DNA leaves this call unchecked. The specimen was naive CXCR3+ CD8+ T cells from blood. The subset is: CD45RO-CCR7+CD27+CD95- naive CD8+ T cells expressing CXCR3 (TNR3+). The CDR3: CASSQDVAGGRTDTQYF.